This T cell receptor beta chain emerged from a study of a mutant IDH1 vaccine in newly diagnosed glioma. Study overall: Most patients had received both radiotherapy and temozolomide, the prior options being radiotherapy, temozolomide, or both.

The CDR3 runs to 15 residues. The ends were cut back, 0 bases at V and 0 bases at J, with 10 bases in the middle. Germline values: CDR1 SGDLS, CDR2 YYNGEE. Data came from immunoSEQ multiplex PCR; TCRdb stores just in-frame clones and leaves some out. The sample yields tens of thousands of clones, over 70% seen once. Time point given: baseline, week 1 (first vaccination visit). Described treatment: pre-vaccination baseline after standard-of-care therapy. The receptor comes from a woman aged 18 to 35 with glioma. Some clones in this sample may be carry-over from other donors' samples. This specimen consisted of peripheral blood mononuclear cells (PBMCs), obtained from a glioma patient treated with radiotherapy, temozolomide or both. This chain uses TRBV9 with TRBJ2-7; the D is unclear. CDR3: CASSVGRQASYEQYF. In nucleotides, the CDR3 is TGTGCCAGCAGCGTAGGGCGGCAGGCCTCCTACGAGCAGTACTTC.